The 11 T cell receptor beta chains given below trace back to one sample, sequenced in a study of brain metastases from non-small cell lung cancer. TCRdb's table, derived via immunoSEQ multiplex PCR, lists solely in-frame clones and lacks some. The sample yields thousands of clones, just over 85% seen once. Sequencing was performed on primary lung tumor tissue. The receptors shown here come from a donor over 35 with non-small cell lung cancer.

Worth noting for this clone: One end of the junction varies from germline; a read error may be responsible. The chain combines TRBV19 with TRBJ2-7; D unresolved. CDR1 and CDR2 (germline): LNHDA, SQIVND (reference sequence). The CDR3 loop spans 13 amino acids. Written as DNA, the CDR3 is TGTGCTAGTAGTATAGTGGGCTCCTACGAGCAGTACTTC. Residues: CASSIVGSYEQYF.

CDR3 sequence: CASIPPGGAGTEAFF. The CDR3 DNA follows: TGTGCCAGCATTCCCCCCGGGGGCGCGGGGACTGAAGCTTTCTTT. V gene TRBV28 combines with J gene TRBJ1-1; D is perhaps TRBD1 (6 bases). The CDR3 contains 15 residues. Per germline, CDR1 MDHEN and CDR2 SYDVKM. V was shortened by 7 bases and J by 5 bases, with 20 bases between the two germline ends.

The J gene is TRBJ2-5, the V gene TRBV19, with 9 bases aligning to TRBD2. Losses at the gene ends were 6 bases for V and 4 bases for J; bases not matched to a gene: 0. CDR3 length: 12 residues. Germline V gene data show CDR1 as LNHDA and CDR2 as SQIVND (reference sequence). The CDR3 spells CASRLAGETQYF. CDR3 sequence (DNA): TGTGCCAGTAGACTAGCGGGAGAGACCCAGTACTTC.

This chain uses TRBV7-2 with TRBJ2-7; no definite D call. Trimming pared 1 base from V and 6 bases from J, leaving 7 bases between. The CDR3 has 12 amino acids. Per the germline V gene, CDR1 is SGHTA and CDR2 is FQGNSA. CDR3 loop: CASSLDFGEQYF. The DNA of the CDR3 is TGTGCCAGCAGCTTAGATTTCGGCGAGCAGTACTTC.

The V and J genes are TRBV15 and TRBJ1-2, with no clear D. The CDR3 consists of 13 residues. Germline CDR1 LNHNV, CDR2 YYDKDF (reference sequence). The V end was cut by 1 base, the J end by 8 bases, with 11 bases between. The CDR3 nucleotides are TGTGCCACCAGCAGAGTAGGGCATGACGGCTACACCTTC. This translates into CATSRVGHDGYTF.

The chain recombines TRBV5-6 with TRBJ1-5; D is perhaps TRBD1 (6 bases). V was cut by 0 bases and J by 5 bases, with 9 bases left in between. The CDR3 length is 14 residues. Looked up from germline, CDR1 is SGHDT and CDR2 is YYEEEE. The CDR3 sequence: CASSLAAGDQPQHF. For the CDR3, the DNA is TGTGCCAGCAGCTTGGCGGCAGGGGATCAGCCCCAGCATTTT.

The gene calls are TRBV24-1 and TRBJ1-2; 8 bases are shared with TRBD1. Trimming cost V 5 bases and J 4 bases; bases outside gene matches: 5. The CDR3 spans 14 residues. The germline CDR1 and CDR2 sequences are KGHDR and SFDVKD. The CDR3 spells CATSGTGYGYGYTF. The CDR3 DNA is TGTGCCACCAGTGGGACAGGGTACGGCTATGGCTACACCTTC.

The chain employs TRBV21-1 and TRBJ1-5. TRBV21-1 is a documented pseudogene. The CDR3 consists of 15 residues. For the CDR3, the DNA is TGTGCCAGCAGCAACCAGGGGGGGGCAGGACAGCCCCAGCATTTT. Amino acid sequence: CASSNQGGAGQPQHF.

This chain uses TRBV6-7 with TRBJ2-5, with 16 bases matching TRBD2. TRBV6-7 is an open reading frame whose function is uncertain. Trimming took 2 bases from V and 5 from J; bases not matched to a gene: 8. The CDR3 contains 18 residues. For the CDR3, the DNA is TGTGCCAGCAGTTACACAGGGACTAGCGGGAGGGCCGGCGAGACCCAGTACTTC. Its translation: CASSYTGTSGRAGETQYF.

This rearrangement joins TRBV7-6 to TRBJ2-2; 14 nucleotides align to TRBD2. The CDR3 loop spans 18 amino acids. V shed 1 base and J 5 bases; nucleotides not matched to a gene: 6. Germline assignment: CDR1 SGHVS and CDR2 FNYEAQ. This CDR3 is CASSLGLAGGPITGELFF. CDR3 bases: TGTGCCAGCAGCTTAGGACTAGCGGGAGGGCCGATTACCGGGGAGCTGTTTTTT.

About this clone itself: The junction does not match germline at one end; this may be a read error. This CDR3 is also generated by other DNA sequences in the sample. This sequence joins TRBV28 and TRBJ2-1; 10 bases are shared with TRBD2. The germline V gene encodes CDR1 MDHEN and CDR2 SYDVKM. This CDR3 contains 15 residues. As DNA, the CDR3 is TGTGCTAGCAGCCCAGGGACTAGCGAATCCCATGAGCAGTTCTTC. Translating gives CASSPGTSESHEQFF.